This passage covers 8 T cell receptor beta chains from one sample sequenced in a study of persistence of HIV-infected CD4 T cells. This was the immunoSEQ version 4 assay in survey mode. Clones were read by immunoSEQ multiplex PCR, and TCRdb kept only the in-frame ones, dropping some. The table shows more than 35,000 clones, with roughly 87% occurring only once. The antigens these receptors bind are not known. Cells were stimulated nonspecifically with anti-CD3/anti-CD28 magnetic beads. Sorting selected CD4+ T cells upregulating both CD40 ligand and CD69. This material consisted of CD4+ T cells sorted from PBMCs after approximately 19-hour stimulation, taken from a patient who received antiretroviral therapy. These receptors originate from an adult man with HIV who was CMV-seropositive.

This clone has just one count. This chain connects TRBV30 to TRBJ2-7; D not resolved. CDR1 is GTSNPN, CDR2 SVGIG, per germline (reference sequence). This CDR3 comprises 15 residues. V lost 1 base to trimming and J lost 2 bases, with 15 bases between them. Here the CDR3 reads CAWSDPPRTAYEQYF. DNA for the CDR3: TGTGCCTGGAGTGACCCCCCCAGGACCGCCTACGAGCAGTACTTC. Filled out from reference TRBV30 and TRBJ2-7, the complete variable domain reads SQTIHQWPATLVQPVGSPLSLECTVEGTSNPNLYWYRQAAGRGLQLLFYSVGIGQISSEVPQNLSASRPQDRQFILSSKKLLLSDSGFYLCAWSDPPRTAYEQYFGPGTRLTVT.

The V gene is TRBV2, the J gene TRBJ2-2, with D perhaps TRBD2 (6 bases). The CDR3 contains 15 residues. CDR1 is SNHLY, CDR2 FYNNEI, per germline. V lost 6 bases to trimming and J lost 0 bases, with 11 bases between them. The CDR3: CASRVSGANTGELFF. DNA for the CDR3: TGTGCCAGCAGGGTTAGCGGAGCGAACACCGGGGAGCTGTTTTTT.

This sequence joins TRBV27 and TRBJ1-2; D might be TRBD1 (5 bases). The ends were cut back, 6 bases at V and 3 bases at J, with 20 bases in the middle. CDR1 and CDR2 from the germline V gene are MNHEY and SMNVEV (reference sequence). The length of the CDR3 is 16 residues. The CDR3 sequence is CASRKSGALGYYGYTF. The CDR3 DNA sequence: TGTGCCAGCAGAAAAAGCGGGGCCCTAGGGTACTATGGCTACACCTTC.

The chain recombines TRBV19 with TRBJ1-1, with D possibly matching TRBD1 (5 bases). Trimming took off 8 bases at V and 4 bases at J, with 8 bases between the two ends. Germline V CDR1 and CDR2: LNHDA, SQIVND (reference sequence). The CDR3 totals 11 residues. The CDR3 sequence is CASRQSTEAFF. The CDR3 bases are TGTGCCAGTCGACAGAGCACTGAAGCTTTCTTT.

The V call is TRBV7-2, the J call TRBJ2-2; D is undetermined. The CDR3 is made up of 13 amino acids. Trimming removed 1 base at V and 4 bases at J, with 4 bases between. Germline lookup yields CDR1 SGHTA and CDR2 FQGNSA. CDR3 coding DNA: TGTGCCAGCAGCTTAGTCTTCACCGGGGAGCTGTTTTTT. Residues: CASSLVFTGELFF.

This chain connects TRBV5-1 to TRBJ1-1, with D hard to call. The CDR3 covers 15 residues. Germline values: CDR1 SGHRS, CDR2 YFSETQ. Trimming left V 0 bases short and J 0 bases short, with 9 bases between. CDR3 nucleotide sequence: TGCGCCAGCAGCTTGGGACCGATCCTGAACACTGAAGCTTTCTTT. Its translation is CASSLGPILNTEAFF.

The chain couples TRBV12-3 or TRBV12-4 to TRBJ1-1; no clear D gene. CDR3 length: 12 residues. V lost 1 base and J 9 bases, leaving 9 bases between the germline ends. CDR3 bases: TGTGCCAGCAGTTTAGAATTCCAGAAAGCTTTCTTT. Protein product: CASSLEFQKAFF.

The genes are TRBV19 and TRBJ1-5; no reliable D call. This CDR3 has 15 amino acids. Germline loops: CDR1 LNHDA, CDR2 SQIVND (reference sequence). V lost 1 base and J 1 base, leaving 8 bases between the germline ends. CDR3 loop: CASSIGGLSNQPQHF. For the CDR3, the DNA is TGTGCCAGTAGTATAGGAGGTTTGAGCAATCAGCCCCAGCATTTT.